A single T cell receptor (beta chain) is shown here with its context. The target antigen is unknown. Germline V gene sequence: CDR1 GTSNPN, CDR2 SVGIG (reference sequence). Trimming removed 2 bases from V and 2 bases from J, with 13 bases in between. CDR3 size: 14 residues. The sample originates from a study of shared clonotypes between healthy human individuals. Across the study: Per-donor plates numbered three CD4 naive, three CD4 memory, two CD8 naive and one CD8 memory. Study findings and constraints: Estimated richness values were generally larger in naive subsets than in memory subsets. Represented genetic and exposure-history diversity was restricted by having few donors. Of the naive CD4 clonotypes, approximately 5% were shared across a few donors.

Sequenced by immunoSEQ multiplex PCR; TCRdb stores in-frame clones only, minus some. The sample shows some 2,400,000 clones, under 97% of them seen only once. The sample taken for sequencing was naive CD4+ T cells sorted from blood. Subset indicated: CD45RA+ positively selected. The sequence was obtained from a man younger than 30 in good health. The J gene is TRBJ2-7, the V gene TRBV30; the D gene is possibly TRBD1 (6 bases). The CDR3 spells CAWSPVDRAYEQYF. The CDR3, as DNA: TGTGCCTGGAGTCCTGTGGACAGAGCCTACGAGCAGTACTTC.